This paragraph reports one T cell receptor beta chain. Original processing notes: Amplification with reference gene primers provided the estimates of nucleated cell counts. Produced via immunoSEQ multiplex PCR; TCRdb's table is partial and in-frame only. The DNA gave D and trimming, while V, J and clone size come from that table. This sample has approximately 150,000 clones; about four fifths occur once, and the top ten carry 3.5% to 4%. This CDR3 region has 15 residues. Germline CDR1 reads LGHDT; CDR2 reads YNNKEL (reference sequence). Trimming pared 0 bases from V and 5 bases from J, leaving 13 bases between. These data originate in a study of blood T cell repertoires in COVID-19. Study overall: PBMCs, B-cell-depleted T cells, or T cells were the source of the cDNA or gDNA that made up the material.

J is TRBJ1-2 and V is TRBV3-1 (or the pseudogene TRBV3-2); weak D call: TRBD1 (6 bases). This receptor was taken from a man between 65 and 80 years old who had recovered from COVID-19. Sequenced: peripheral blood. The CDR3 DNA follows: TGTGCCAGCAGCCAAGATCCAGGGGCGGAGTATGGCTACACCTTC. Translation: CASSQDPGAEYGYTF.